One sample yielded the 23 T cell receptor beta chains listed below, sequenced in a study of PD-L1 blockade in urothelial cancer. Using immunoSEQ multiplex PCR, the repertoire was profiled, and TCRdb retains in-frame clones only, with some absent. The sample records 40,000 to 45,000 clones, roughly 80% being singletons. The sample's time point: peripheral blood 6 weeks after treatment start. This specimen was PBMCs, taken around atezolizumab (anti-PD-L1) treatment. The receptors stem from a man aged 55 to 70 with urothelial cancer.

V gene TRBV19 combines with J gene TRBJ1-1, with 8 bases lining up with TRBD1. V trimming: 5 bases; J trimming: 1 base; junction bases outside the gene matches: 0. The germline gives CDR1 LNHDA, CDR2 SQIVND (reference sequence). The CDR3 consists of 13 residues. The CDR3 region has the DNA TGTGCCAGTAGTGGACAGGGGAACACTGAAGCTTTCTTT. This gives the protein CASSGQGNTEAFF.

This sequence joins TRBV14 and TRBJ1-5; no definite D call. This CDR3 is built from 13 residues. V lost 7 bases to trimming and J lost 6 bases, with 13 bases between them. Germline assignment: CDR1 SGHDN and CDR2 FVKESK. In nucleotides, the CDR3 is TGTGCCAGCAAATGGAGATTCTTTCAGCCCCAGCATTTT. Translating gives CASKWRFFQPQHF.

J is TRBJ1-2 and V is TRBV7-9; possibly TRBD1 for D (6 bases). Germline lookup yields CDR1 SEHNR and CDR2 FQNEAQ (reference sequence). This CDR3 spans 12 amino acids. Trimming pared 10 bases from V and 4 bases from J, leaving 13 bases between. The CDR3 here is CATYRVVYGYTF. As DNA, the CDR3 is TGTGCCACGTACAGGGTTGTCTATGGCTACACCTTC.

The rearrangement joins TRBV7-3 to TRBJ1-5, with D possibly matching TRBD1 (6 bases). Looked up from germline, CDR1 is SGHTA and CDR2 is FQGTGA. V lost 5 bases, J lost 5 bases, and 19 bases lay in between. This CDR3 has 16 amino acids. CDR3 loop: CASSARTGRRDQPQHF. The CDR3 DNA is TGTGCCAGCAGCGCCCGAACAGGGAGAAGGGATCAGCCCCAGCATTTT.

The genes are TRBV2 and TRBJ2-5; D may be TRBD1 (6 bases). In germline, CDR1 is SNHLY, CDR2 FYNNEI. The CDR3 runs to 16 residues. Trimming stripped 6 bases from V and 5 bases from J, with 22 bases between. CDR3 region: CASSAPQGPGPETQYF. The CDR3 DNA reads as TGTGCCAGCAGCGCCCCACAGGGACCTGGGCCGGAGACCCAGTACTTC.

The chain is built from TRBV11-2 and TRBJ2-5, with unresolved D. This CDR3 contains 15 residues. Trimming shortened V by 0 bases and J by 1 base, and 9 bases separated the two germline ends. Germline V lookup: CDR1 SGHAT, CDR2 FQNNGV. CDR3 bases: TGTGCCAGCAGCTTAGATACCCAGGTCCAAGAGACCCAGTACTTC. It translates to CASSLDTQVQETQYF.

The chain has TRBV6-6 and TRBJ2-3; a weak D match, TRBD2 (6 bases). The CDR3 runs 15 residues. V dropped 8 bases and J dropped 5 bases, with 20 bases sitting between them. Per germline, CDR1 MNHNY and CDR2 SVGAGI (reference sequence). In DNA form, the CDR3 reads TGTGCCAGCTCCCGAGAGGTGGGGGGATTAGATACGCAGTATTTT. Translated, it gives CASSREVGGLDTQYF.

This rearrangement joins TRBV5-1 to TRBJ1-6, with TRBD1 matching over 7 bases. The germline CDR1 and CDR2 sequences are SGHRS and YFSETQ. This CDR3 spans 16 amino acids. Trimming removed 1 base from V and 4 bases from J; junction bases left unmatched: 5. The CDR3 reads CASSLIAGQYNSPLHF. In nucleotides, the CDR3 is TGCGCCAGCAGCTTGATTGCGGGACAGTATAATTCACCCCTCCACTTT.

The chain links TRBV4-1 to TRBJ2-7, with D perhaps TRBD2 (6 bases). The ends were cut back, 4 bases at V and 3 bases at J, with 22 bases in the middle. This CDR3 has 17 residues. Germline-derived CDR1 and CDR2 are MGHRA and YSYEKL. The CDR3 protein is CASSPPSSEEGYYEQYF. The DNA of the CDR3 is TGCGCCAGCAGCCCTCCCTCTTCAGAGGAGGGATACTACGAGCAGTACTTC.

The V and J genes are TRBV7-9 and TRBJ2-7; 8 bases are shared with TRBD1. With 3 bases clipped from V and 5 bases from J, the junction kept 6 bases outside the gene matches. Per the germline V gene, CDR1 is SEHNR and CDR2 is FQNEAQ (reference sequence). CDR3 length: 14 amino acids. CDR3 DNA: TGTGCCAGCAGCTTCCAGGGGGCGGGGCACGAGCAGTACTTC. Its protein product is CASSFQGAGHEQYF.

The chain combines TRBV5-6 with TRBJ1-3, with D possibly being TRBD1 (6 bases). The CDR3 loop spans 17 amino acids. V lost 1 base and J 3 bases, leaving 17 bases between the germline ends. Germline CDR1 is SGHDT and CDR2 is YYEEEE. CDR3 DNA: TGTGCCAGCAGCTTGACAGGGCCGGGCAACGGTGGAAACACCATATATTTT. Its protein product is CASSLTGPGNGGNTIYF.

The chain has TRBV19 and TRBJ2-5, with a weak D call TRBD1 (5 bases). In germline, CDR1 is LNHDA, CDR2 SQIVND (reference sequence). V was shortened by 10 bases and J by 4 bases, with 19 bases between the two germline ends. The CDR3 consists of 14 residues. The CDR3 sequence: CATNSNDRRETQYF. The CDR3 nucleotides are TGTGCCACCAATTCAAATGACAGAAGAGAGACCCAGTACTTC.

This clone has only one observation. The V gene is TRBV19, the J gene TRBJ1-5, with 7 bases that match TRBD1. Germline CDR1 and CDR2: LNHDA and SQIVND (reference sequence). The CDR3 contains 14 residues. The junction had 0 bases not matched to a gene; V was cut back by 0 bases and J by 4 bases. CDR3 protein: CASSIDRGNQPQHF. CDR3 DNA sequence: TGTGCCAGTAGTATAGACAGGGGGAATCAGCCCCAGCATTTT. The entire variable domain, with the rest obtained from reference TRBV19 and TRBJ1-5, is as follows: DGGITQSPKYLFRKEGQNVTLSCEQNLNHDAMYWYRQDPGQGLRLIYYSQIVNDFQKGDIAEGYSVSREKKESFPLTVTSAQKNPTAFYLCASSIDRGNQPQHFGDGTRLSIL.

The chain links TRBV5-6 to TRBJ2-7; the D gene is possibly TRBD2 (6 bases). Germline V lookup: CDR1 SGHDT, CDR2 YYEEEE. This CDR3 is 14 amino acids long. V lost 1 base to trimming and J lost 4 bases, with 12 bases between them. The CDR3 sequence is CASSLIIAGYEQYF. CDR3 in DNA: TGTGCCAGCAGCTTGATAATTGCGGGGTACGAGCAGTACTTC.

The V and J genes are TRBV19 and TRBJ1-3, with a weak D call TRBD1 (6 bases). Germline CDR1 is LNHDA and CDR2 is SQIVND (reference sequence). CDR3 size: 15 residues. The V gene lost 6 bases and the J gene lost 2 bases, with 14 bases spanning the gap. CDR3 loop: CASRSSGAAGNTIYF. For the CDR3, the DNA is TGTGCCAGTAGGTCTTCAGGGGCCGCTGGAAACACCATATATTTT.

The rearrangement links TRBV7-2 to TRBJ2-3, with 9 nucleotides matching TRBD2. This CDR3 has 16 amino acids. V dropped 2 bases and J dropped 1; count of bases not matched to a gene: 4. Germline CDR1 is SGHTA and CDR2 is FQGNSA. The CDR3 sequence: CASSLNLAGGTDTQYF. Written as DNA, the CDR3 is TGTGCCAGCAGCTTAAATTTAGCGGGGGGCACAGATACGCAGTATTTT.

The chain couples TRBV5-1 to TRBJ2-7; 7 positions match TRBD1. The germline gives CDR1 SGHRS, CDR2 YFSETQ. Trimming at V came to 4 bases and at J to 2 bases, leaving 3 bases not matched to a gene. The CDR3 totals 13 residues. For the CDR3, the DNA is TGCGCCAGCAGCATGACAGGGACCTACGAGCAGTACTTC. It yields the protein CASSMTGTYEQYF. Full variable domain (remainder filled in from reference TRBV5-1 and TRBJ2-7): KAGVTQTPRYLIKTRGQQVTLSCSPISGHRSVSWYQQTPGQGLQFLFEYFSETQRNKGNFPGRFSGRQFSNSRSEMNVSTLELGDSALYLCASSMTGTYEQYFGPGTRLTVT.

The CDR3 DNA follows: TGTGCCAGCAGTGATAACAGCTACACCGGGGAGCTGTTTTTT. This translates into CASSDNSYTGELFF. The chain joins TRBV6-1 to TRBJ2-2, with no clear D. The germline V gene encodes CDR1 MNHNS and CDR2 SASEGT. V was clipped by 3 bases and J by 3 bases, with 8 bases between them. The CDR3 length is 14 residues.

The genes are TRBV6-1 and TRBJ1-5; the D is unclear. The CDR3 totals 15 residues. The germline CDR1 and CDR2 sequences are MNHNS and SASEGT. The ends were cut back, 6 bases at V and 1 base at J, with 13 bases in the middle. The CDR3 DNA follows: TGTGCCAGCAGCGTGACATTACCAAGCAATCAGCCCCAGCATTTT. It specifies CASSVTLPSNQPQHF.

This clone was found a few times. This rearrangement joins TRBV19 to TRBJ1-1, with D perhaps TRBD1 (6 bases). Germline-derived CDR1 and CDR2 are LNHDA and SQIVND (reference sequence). V gave up 6 bases and J gave up 0 bases, with 17 bases separating them. There are 16 residues in the CDR3. The CDR3 reads CASSSNQGWVNTEAFF. CDR3 bases: TGTGCCAGTAGCAGTAATCAGGGGTGGGTGAACACTGAAGCTTTCTTT.

The V and J genes are TRBV28 and TRBJ1-2; the D gene is possibly TRBD1 (5 bases). Germline V gene data show CDR1 as MDHEN and CDR2 as SYDVKM. The ends were cut back, 6 bases at V and 5 bases at J, with 16 bases in the middle. The CDR3 has 14 amino acids. The CDR3 coding sequence is TGTGCCAGCAGGGTCCAGCGGGCAGGGTATGGCTACACCTTC. This translates into CASRVQRAGYGYTF.

This chain uses TRBV4-1 with TRBJ1-4; D might be TRBD1 (6 bases). Trimming took off 0 bases at V and 7 bases at J, with 18 bases between the two ends. This CDR3 has 17 amino acids. Germline V gene data show CDR1 as MGHRA and CDR2 as YSYEKL. The CDR3 spells CASSQDRETGESEKLFF. The CDR3 DNA sequence: TGCGCCAGCAGCCAAGATCGCGAGACAGGAGAATCTGAAAAACTGTTTTTT.

This clone was found a few times. The chain carries TRBV28 and TRBJ1-1, with unresolved D. V was shortened by 3 bases and J by 0 bases, with 14 bases between the two germline ends. The CDR3 has 16 amino acids. Germline-derived CDR1 and CDR2 are MDHEN and SYDVKM. The CDR3 nucleotides are TGTGCCAGCAGTTTCCTCGTGGTCCGGTTGAACACTGAAGCTTTCTTT. Protein product: CASSFLVVRLNTEAFF.